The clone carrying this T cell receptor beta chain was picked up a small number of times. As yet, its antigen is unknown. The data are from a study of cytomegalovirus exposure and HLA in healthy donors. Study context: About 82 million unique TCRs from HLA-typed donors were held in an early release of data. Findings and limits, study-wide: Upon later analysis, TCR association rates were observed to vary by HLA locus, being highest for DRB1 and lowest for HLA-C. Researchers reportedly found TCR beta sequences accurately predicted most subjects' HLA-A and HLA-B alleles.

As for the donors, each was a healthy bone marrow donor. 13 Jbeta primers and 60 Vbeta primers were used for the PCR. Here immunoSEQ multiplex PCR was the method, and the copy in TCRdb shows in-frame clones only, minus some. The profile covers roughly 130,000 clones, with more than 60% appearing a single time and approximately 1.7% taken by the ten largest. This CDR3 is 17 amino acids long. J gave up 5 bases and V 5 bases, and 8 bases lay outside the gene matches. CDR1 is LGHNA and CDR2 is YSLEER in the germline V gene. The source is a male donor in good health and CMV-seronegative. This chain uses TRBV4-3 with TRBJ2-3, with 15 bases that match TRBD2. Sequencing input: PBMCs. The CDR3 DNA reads TGCGCCAGCAGCGACCGGACTAGCGGGGGGGCCAGAGATACGCAGTATTTT. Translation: CASSDRTSGGARDTQYF.